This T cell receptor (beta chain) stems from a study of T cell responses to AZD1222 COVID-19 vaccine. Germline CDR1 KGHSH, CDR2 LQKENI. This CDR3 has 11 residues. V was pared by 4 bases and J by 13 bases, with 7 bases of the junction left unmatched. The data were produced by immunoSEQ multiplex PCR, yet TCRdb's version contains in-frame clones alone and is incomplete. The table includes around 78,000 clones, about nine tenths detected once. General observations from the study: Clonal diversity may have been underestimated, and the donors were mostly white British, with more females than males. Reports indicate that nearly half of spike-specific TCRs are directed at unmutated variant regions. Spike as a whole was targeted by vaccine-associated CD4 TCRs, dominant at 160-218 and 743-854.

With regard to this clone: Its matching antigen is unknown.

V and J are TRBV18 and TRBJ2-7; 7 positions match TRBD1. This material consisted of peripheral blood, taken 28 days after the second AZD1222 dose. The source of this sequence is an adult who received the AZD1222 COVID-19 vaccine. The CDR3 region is CASSRQGQSYF. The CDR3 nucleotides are TGTGCCAGCTCACGGCAGGGACAGTCCTACTTC.